What follows is one TCR beta chain and its context. It lacks a known antigen. Within one base of it there is no much larger clone, and no base qualities were kept. Each collaborating institution followed its own protocols to collect whole blood in K2EDTA tubes. For TCRbeta analysis, collaborator samples were shipped as frozen whole blood, as isolated PBMCs, or as DNA extracted from either sample type. The sample belongs to a study of blood T cell repertoires in COVID-19 (dated by TCRdb to the early 2020s). Looking at the study overall: The collaborator samples originated in the United States, Italy and Spain and spanned the acute and convalescent phases of COVID-19. The dataset comprised deeply sampled blood TCRbeta repertoires from subjects exposed to, actively infected with, or recovered from COVID-19. The prospective study material was composed of cDNA or gDNA derived from T cells, B-cell-depleted T cells, or PBMCs. The repertoires were made available in a free public database intended to serve as a resource for research on the immune response to SARS-CoV-2. Where available, HLA class I and class II types were obtained from metadata supplied by the sample provider rather than from assay-based typing. The samples were drawn from two sources: the first 160 participants of the ongoing ImmuneRACE study, and over 1,000 subjects contributed by 6 global collaborators. A de-identified subject ID, COVID-19 status, age in years and sex were almost always included in the sample metadata. Broader findings and caveats from the paper: Clinical and demographic metadata were provided uncurated, with the amount varying by source and participant.

The immunoSEQ Assay, a bias-controlled multiplex PCR, was used to amplify TCRbeta CDR3 regions from genomic DNA. In the paper's pipeline: Nucleated cell counts per sample were estimated from amplification of reference gene primers within the assay. Sequence reads were collapsed and filtered to measure the absolute abundance of every unique TCRbeta CDR3 rearrangement. For each sample, productive Simpson clonality was calculated as the square root of Simpson's diversity index across productive rearrangements. TCRdb re-hosts the immuneACCESS table, in-frame sequences only. Its copies lack some clones; in the studies checked, an unresolved V gene accounts for under half of them, and the cause for the rest is not known. The V and J calls and clone size come from that table; D and trimming were worked out from the DNA. The sample data list 45,000 to 55,000 clones, and less than 85% of these were observed just once. The ten largest make up roughly 5.7% of the sample.

For this chain, trimming is 4 bases at the V end and 5 bases at the J end, and the number of junction bases without a gene match is 1. From a lookup of the germline V gene, CDR1 and CDR2 are SQVTM and ANQGSEA. The CDR3 sequence holds 12 residues, the cysteine and phenylalanine included. The DNA shown is the 36-base CDR3, in frame from base 1. The source material was peripheral blood. The receptor comes from a human donor in a cohort sampled during active COVID-19. The rearranged segments are TRBV29-1 and TRBJ2-2; TRBD1 lines up with 7 middle nucleotides. The nucleotide sequence is TGCAGCGTTGCCAGGGGGACCGGGGAGCTGTTTTTT. The encoded protein is CSVARGTGELFF.